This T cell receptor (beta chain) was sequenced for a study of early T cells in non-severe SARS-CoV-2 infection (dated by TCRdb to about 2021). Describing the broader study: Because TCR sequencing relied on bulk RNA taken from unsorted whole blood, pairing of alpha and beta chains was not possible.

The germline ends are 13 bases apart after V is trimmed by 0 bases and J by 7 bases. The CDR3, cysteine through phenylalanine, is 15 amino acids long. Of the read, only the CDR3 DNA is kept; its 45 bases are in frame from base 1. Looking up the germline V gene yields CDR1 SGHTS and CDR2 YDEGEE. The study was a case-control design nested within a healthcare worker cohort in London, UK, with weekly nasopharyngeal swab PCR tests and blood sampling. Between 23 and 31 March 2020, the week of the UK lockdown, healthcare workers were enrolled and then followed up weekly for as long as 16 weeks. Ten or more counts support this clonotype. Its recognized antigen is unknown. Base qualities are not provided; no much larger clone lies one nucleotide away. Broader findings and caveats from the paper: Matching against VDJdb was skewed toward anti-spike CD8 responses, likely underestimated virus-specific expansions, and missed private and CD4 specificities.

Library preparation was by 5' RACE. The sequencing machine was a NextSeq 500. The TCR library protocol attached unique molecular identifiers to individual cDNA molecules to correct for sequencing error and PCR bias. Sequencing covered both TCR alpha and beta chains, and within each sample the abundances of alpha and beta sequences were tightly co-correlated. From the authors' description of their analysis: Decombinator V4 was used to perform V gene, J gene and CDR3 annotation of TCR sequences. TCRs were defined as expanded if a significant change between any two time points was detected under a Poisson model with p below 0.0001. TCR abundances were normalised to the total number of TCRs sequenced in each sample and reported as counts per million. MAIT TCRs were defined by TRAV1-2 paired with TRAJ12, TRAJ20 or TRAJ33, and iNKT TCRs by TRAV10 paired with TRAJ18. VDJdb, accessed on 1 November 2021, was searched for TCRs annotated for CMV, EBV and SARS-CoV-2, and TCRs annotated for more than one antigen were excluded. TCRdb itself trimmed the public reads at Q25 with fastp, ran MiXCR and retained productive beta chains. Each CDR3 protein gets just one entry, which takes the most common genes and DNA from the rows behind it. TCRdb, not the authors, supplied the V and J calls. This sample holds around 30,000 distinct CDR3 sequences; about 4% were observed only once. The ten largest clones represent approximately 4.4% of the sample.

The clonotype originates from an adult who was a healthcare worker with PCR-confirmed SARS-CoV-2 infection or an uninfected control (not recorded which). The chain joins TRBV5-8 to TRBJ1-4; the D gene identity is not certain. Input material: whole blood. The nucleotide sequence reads TGTGCCAGCAGCTTGGGGGCTAAAGGAGGTGAAAAACTGTTTTTT. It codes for CASSLGAKGGEKLFF.